This T cell receptor beta chain was found in a study of blood T cell repertoires in COVID-19. Looking at the study overall: COVID-19 samples, acute and convalescent, were from the United States, Italy and Spain.

The V and J ends lost 7 bases and 7 bases, in that order; junction bases with no gene match: 14. Germline lookup yields CDR1 LNHNV and CDR2 YYDKDF (reference sequence). CDR3 length equals 15 residues. Clones were read by immunoSEQ multiplex PCR, and TCRdb kept only the in-frame ones, dropping some. The sample shows 250,000 or so clones, approximately 84% of them seen only once. V gene TRBV15 combines with J gene TRBJ1-2; 8 nucleotides agree with TRBD1. Source material: PBMCs or T cells enriched from blood (not recorded which). The source of this sequence is a man between 50 and 59 years old who had recovered from COVID-19. CDR3 sequence reads: CATTGQGALMGGYTF. The CDR3 nucleotides are TGTGCCACCACCGGCCAGGGGGCACTAATGGGTGGCTACACCTTC.